The 25 T cell receptor beta chains presented below share a single source sample, sequenced in a study of regulatory T cells in long-lasting Graves disease. Sample time point: newly diagnosed GD, antithyroid drugs for less than 3 months. Extracted RNA from PBMCs served as the source of the TCR library. iRepertoire HTBI primers and Arm-PCR of CDR3 regions built TCR beta libraries. TCRdb reprocessed the multiplex PCR reads via MiXCR and lists one record per CDR3 protein. This table has about 320,000 distinct CDR3 sequences, more than 15% appearing once. Sample: peripheral blood mononuclear cells (PBMCs), taken at new diagnosis, from a patient treated with antithyroid drugs. The source is a female donor with Graves disease.

This clonotype was detected many times. This chain connects TRBV7-2 to TRBJ2-7; a possible D gene is TRBD2 (6 bases). V dropped 1 base and J dropped 0 bases, with 13 bases sitting between them. This CDR3 comprises 16 residues. Germline values: CDR1 SGHTA, CDR2 FQGNSA. The CDR3 loop reads CASSLVGGLGSYEQYF. DNA of the CDR3: TGTGCCAGCAGCTTAGTGGGAGGCCTTGGCTCCTACGAGCAGTACTTC.

The V call is TRBV27, the J call TRBJ2-7; D possibly uses TRBD1 or TRBD2 (8 bases each). The CDR3 has 17 amino acids. Germline CDR1 is MNHEY and CDR2 is SMNVEV (reference sequence). Trimming took off 2 bases at V and 3 bases at J, with 20 bases between the two ends. CDR3 protein: CASSLKGQGAGGYEQYF. The CDR3, as DNA: TGTGCCAGCAGTTTAAAGGGCCAGGGGGCGGGGGGCTACGAGCAGTACTTC.

This clonotype was counted at least ten times. The CDR3 region has the DNA TGCAGTGTTAGTCCAGTCCCAATGGTGGGCGCCCCTAGCACAGATACGCAGTATTTT. This codes for CSVSPVPMVGAPSTDTQYF. The chain recombines TRBV20-1 with TRBJ2-3; no reliable D call. Germline V gene data show CDR1 as DFQATT and CDR2 as SNEGSKA (reference sequence). V lost 7 bases to trimming and J lost 0 bases, with 29 bases between them. There are 19 residues in the CDR3.

This clonotype was detected only a few times. The rearrangement links TRBV19 to TRBJ2-7, with D maybe TRBD1 (6 bases). The CDR3 has 13 amino acids. Trimming pared 6 bases from V and 3 bases from J, leaving 12 bases between. Germline V CDR1 and CDR2: LNHDA, SQIVND (reference sequence). The CDR3 nucleotides are TGTGCCAGTAGAGCTACAGGGATCTACGAGCAGTACTTC. This gives the protein CASRATGIYEQYF.

This clonotype was found many times. The chain carries TRBV19 and TRBJ1-3; 11 bases agree with TRBD1. V lost 10 bases to trimming and J lost 0 bases; unmatched junction nucleotides: 11. This CDR3 comprises 17 residues. In germline, CDR1 is LNHDA, CDR2 SQIVND (reference sequence). The chain's CDR3 is CATGQGAHKSSGNTIYF. In nucleotides, the CDR3 is TGTGCCACCGGACAGGGGGCGCATAAGAGCTCTGGAAACACCATATATTTT.

The table lists this clonotype with many counts. The V and J genes are TRBV19 and TRBJ2-7, with D unresolved. The CDR3 is 12 amino acids. V shed 9 bases and J shed 7 bases, with 16 bases lying between them. Germline-derived CDR1 and CDR2 are LNHDA and SQIVND (reference sequence). CDR3 in amino acids: CASSTPPGEQYF. The CDR3 bases are TGTGCCAGCAGCACCCCGCCGGGTGAGCAGTACTTC. Looking up the rest from reference TRBV19 and TRBJ2-7 gives the full variable domain: DGGITQSPKYLFRKEGQNVTLSCEQNLNHDAMYWYRQDPGQGLRLIYYSQIVNDFQKGDIAEGYSVSREKKESFPLTVTSAQKNPTAFYLCASSTPPGEQYFGPGTRLTVT.

The rearrangement uses TRBV20-1 and TRBJ2-7; D gene unclear. V lost 2 bases to trimming and J lost 0 bases, with 11 bases between them. Germline V lookup: CDR1 DFQATT, CDR2 SNEGSKA (reference sequence). The CDR3 consists of 14 residues. For the CDR3, the DNA is TGCAGTGCTAGACCCGACCCTAGCTCCTACGAGCAGTACTTC. This sequence encodes CSARPDPSSYEQYF.

Comments on this clonotype: A far more abundant clone sits one base away, making this likely a read error. The rearrangement joins TRBV6-1 to TRBJ2-1; 10 bases fit TRBD1. Germline CDR1 MNHNS, CDR2 SASEGT. V lost 6 bases and J lost 10; bases outside the gene matches: 9. The CDR3 is 14 residues long. CDR3 amino acids: CASRWDRGSYEQFF. Written as DNA, the CDR3 is TGTGCCAGCAGATGGGACAGGGGCTCCTACGAGCAGTTCTTC.

Note on this clonotype: This sequence may be a read error, since a much larger clone differs from it by one base. The chain is built from TRBV27 and TRBJ2-7; 9 positions match TRBD2. CDR3 length: 14 residues. Germline trimming cut 4 bases from V and 2 bases from J; bases unmatched to any gene: 3. CDR1 is MNHEY, CDR2 SMNVEV, per germline (reference sequence). The CDR3 bases are TGTGCCAGCAGTTGGGCGGGAGGGACCTACGAGCAGTACTTC. Its protein is CASSWAGGTYEQYF.

Worth noting for this clonotype: A much larger clone lies one base from this, so it may be a read error. The J gene is TRBJ2-6, the V gene TRBV10-1; D may be TRBD1 (5 bases). The CDR3 has 14 residues. Germline V CDR1 and CDR2: WNHNN, SYGVQD (reference sequence). CDR3 region: CTGFSGYGANVLTF. The CDR3 nucleotides are TGCACCGGATTTTCAGGGTACGGGGCCAACGTCCTGACTTTC.

This clonotype was counted at least ten times. This sequence joins TRBV3-1 and TRBJ2-2; no clear D gene. V was pared by 4 bases and J by 7 bases, with 10 bases between. Germline V gene sequence: CDR1 LGHDT, CDR2 YNNKEL (reference sequence). There are 13 residues in the CDR3. The CDR3 nucleotides are TGTGCCAGCAGCCCGGTACCCGGCGGGGAGCTGTTTTTT. As protein: CASSPVPGGELFF.

This clonotype was observed at least ten times. The chain combines TRBV12-3 or TRBV12-4 with TRBJ2-5; 11 nucleotides agree with TRBD2. The CDR3 loop spans 15 amino acids. V trimming: 7 bases; J trimming: 4 bases; junction bases outside the gene matches: 8. CDR3 bases: TGTGCCAGCAACGTGGATAGCGGGAGGGGAGAGACCCAGTACTTC. Encoded protein: CASNVDSGRGETQYF.

This clonotype showed up many times. V is TRBV12-3 or TRBV12-4 and J is TRBJ2-5; maybe TRBD1 (6 bases). V lost 5 bases and J lost 1, with 11 bases in between. There are 14 residues in the CDR3. In DNA form, the CDR3 reads TGTGCCAGCAGTCGTCCAGGGGCCCAAGAGACCCAGTACTTC. Translating it yields CASSRPGAQETQYF.

This sequence joins TRBV15 and TRBJ2-7, with 9 bases that match TRBD2. The germline gives CDR1 LNHNV, CDR2 YYDKDF (reference sequence). V was pared by 8 bases and J by 3 bases, with 5 bases of the junction left unmatched. The CDR3 is 13 amino acids. CDR3 loop: CATQIAGVYEQYF. CDR3 sequence (DNA): TGTGCCACCCAAATAGCGGGAGTCTACGAGCAGTACTTC.

This clonotype appeared many times. The chain employs TRBV6-2 or TRBV6-3 and TRBJ2-1; the D gene is possibly TRBD1 (5 bases). This CDR3 contains 15 residues. CDR1 is MNHEY and CDR2 is SVGEGT in the germline V gene. Trimming took 7 bases from V and 4 from J, leaving 17 bases between them. The CDR3 is CASKFFADNYNEQFF. In DNA, the CDR3 is TGTGCCAGCAAGTTCTTTGCGGACAATTACAATGAGCAGTTCTTC.

This clonotype has ten or more counts. The chain combines TRBV18 with TRBJ1-1; D uncertain. Trimming pared 3 bases from V and 0 bases from J, leaving 8 bases between. This CDR3 contains 14 residues. CDR1 and CDR2 (germline): KGHSH, LQKENI. The CDR3 spells CASSPFEMNTEAFF. DNA for the CDR3: TGTGCCAGCTCACCCTTCGAGATGAACACTGAAGCTTTCTTT.

This clonotype has ten or more counts. The chain joins TRBV28 to TRBJ1-3; D not resolved. Per germline, CDR1 MDHEN and CDR2 SYDVKM. This CDR3 comprises 14 residues. V lost 4 bases to trimming and J lost 2 bases, with 9 bases between them. CDR3 protein: CASSSLQPGNTIYF. The CDR3 coding sequence is TGTGCCAGCAGTTCCCTCCAGCCTGGAAACACCATATATTTT.

This clonotype was picked up a small number of times. The rearrangement joins TRBV19 to TRBJ2-7; tentative D call: TRBD2 (6 bases). The germline V and J ends were trimmed by 3 bases and 11 bases, with 11 bases remaining between them. The V gene's germline CDR1 is LNHDA and CDR2 SQIVND (reference sequence). This CDR3 is built from 11 residues. Written as DNA, the CDR3 is TGTGCCAGTAGTATGGCCCGGGAGAAGTACTTC. It translates to CASSMAREKYF.

Concerning this clonotype itself: A far larger clone is a single base away, which makes a read error likely. This rearrangement joins TRBV7-2 to TRBJ2-7; no firm D call. The germline V gene encodes CDR1 SGHTA and CDR2 FQGNSA. CDR3 length equals 12 residues. CDR3 in amino acids: CASRKENPEQCF. DNA for the CDR3: TGTGCCAGCAGAAAGGAGAATCCCGAGCAGTGCTTC. Looking up the rest from reference TRBV7-2 and TRBJ2-7 gives the full variable domain: GAGVSQSPSNKVTEKGKDVELRCDPISGHTALYWYRQSLGQGLEFLIYFQGNSAPDKSGLPSDRFSAERTGGSVSTLTIQRTQQEDSAVYLCASRKENPEQCFGPGTRLTVT.

This clonotype has a count of ten or more. CDR3 in DNA: TGTGCCAGCAGTCTCCTAGATAACAGCCGCTCTGGAAACACCATATATTTT. This encodes CASSLLDNSRSGNTIYF. The V call is TRBV28, the J call TRBJ1-3; the D is unclear. Trimming cost V 5 bases and J 0 bases, with 17 bases left between them. Germline V lookup: CDR1 MDHEN, CDR2 SYDVKM. The CDR3 has 17 amino acids.

The table lists this clonotype with many counts. The chain joins TRBV6-5 to TRBJ2-3, with 9 bases that match TRBD2. Germline V CDR1 and CDR2: MNHEY, SVGAGI. The CDR3 totals 18 residues. V gave up 2 bases and J gave up 7 bases; unmatched junction bases: 16. CDR3 loop: CASSYPPPREGPHHTQYF. The CDR3 coding sequence is TGTGCCAGCAGTTACCCTCCTCCGCGGGAGGGCCCCCATCATACGCAGTATTTT.

This clonotype was recorded many times. The rearrangement uses TRBV30 and TRBJ2-7; TRBD1 matches 9 bases. Germline V lookup: CDR1 GTSNPN, CDR2 SVGIG (reference sequence). CDR3 length: 12 residues. V gave up 4 bases and J gave up 5 bases; unmatched junction bases: 3. The CDR3 loop is CAWTRTGDEQYF. DNA for the CDR3: TGTGCCTGGACACGGACAGGGGACGAGCAGTACTTC. Complete variable domain (other parts from reference TRBV30 and TRBJ2-7): SQTIHQWPATLVQPVGSPLSLECTVEGTSNPNLYWYRQAAGRGLQLLFYSVGIGQISSEVPQNLSASRPQDRQFILSSKKLLLSDSGFYLCAWTRTGDEQYFGPGTRLTVT.

This clonotype was recorded many times. The gene calls are TRBV7-2 and TRBJ2-1, with 9 positions matching TRBD2. Germline V gene lookup returns CDR1 SGHTA and CDR2 FQGNSA. The trim removed 2 bases at V and 5 bases at J, leaving 7 bases unmatched. The CDR3 consists of 16 residues. CDR3 in amino acids: CASSLRGGRANNEQFF. The CDR3 nucleotides are TGTGCCAGCAGCTTAAGGGGCGGGAGGGCAAACAATGAGCAGTTCTTC. The whole variable domain, remainder taken from reference TRBV7-2 and TRBJ2-1, is GAGVSQSPSNKVTEKGKDVELRCDPISGHTALYWYRQSLGQGLEFLIYFQGNSAPDKSGLPSDRFSAERTGGSVSTLTIQRTQQEDSAVYLCASSLRGGRANNEQFFGPGTRLTVL.

This clonotype has at least ten counts. This chain connects TRBV19 to TRBJ1-3; D may be TRBD1 (6 bases). V was trimmed by 8 bases and J by 2 bases, leaving 10 bases between them. CDR3 size: 13 residues. Germline V gene sequence: CDR1 LNHDA, CDR2 SQIVND (reference sequence). CDR3 DNA sequence: TGTGCCAGTCACTACAGGGCTGGAAACACCATATATTTT. The encoded protein is CASHYRAGNTIYF.

At least ten counts were recorded for this clonotype. Here the CDR3 reads CASSRTSATDTQYF. The CDR3 bases are TGTGCCAGCAGCCGCACTAGCGCCACAGATACGCAGTATTTT. This chain links TRBV5-6 with TRBJ2-3; TRBD2 matches 7 bases. CDR3 length equals 14 residues. Germline V gene data show CDR1 as SGHDT and CDR2 as YYEEEE. With 4 bases clipped from V and 2 bases from J, the junction kept 4 bases outside the gene matches.